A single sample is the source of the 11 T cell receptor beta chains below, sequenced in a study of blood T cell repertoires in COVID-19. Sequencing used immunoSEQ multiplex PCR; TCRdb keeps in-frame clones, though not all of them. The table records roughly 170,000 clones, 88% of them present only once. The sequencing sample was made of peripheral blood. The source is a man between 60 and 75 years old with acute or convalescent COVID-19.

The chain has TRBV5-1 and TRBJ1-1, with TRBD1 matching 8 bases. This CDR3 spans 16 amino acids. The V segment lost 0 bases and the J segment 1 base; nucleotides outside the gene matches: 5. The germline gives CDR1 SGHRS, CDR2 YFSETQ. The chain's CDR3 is CASSLVPGGENTEAFF. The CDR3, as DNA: TGCGCCAGCAGCTTGGTCCCAGGGGGCGAGAACACTGAAGCTTTCTTT. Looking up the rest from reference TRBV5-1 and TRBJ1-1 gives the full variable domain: KAGVTQTPRYLIKTRGQQVTLSCSPISGHRSVSWYQQTPGQGLQFLFEYFSETQRNKGNFPGRFSGRQFSNSRSEMNVSTLELGDSALYLCASSLVPGGENTEAFFGQGTRLTVV.

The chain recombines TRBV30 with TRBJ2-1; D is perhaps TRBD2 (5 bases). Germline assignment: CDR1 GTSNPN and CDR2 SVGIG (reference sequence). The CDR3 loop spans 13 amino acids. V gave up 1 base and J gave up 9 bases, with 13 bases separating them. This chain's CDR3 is CAWSGTRSLEQFF. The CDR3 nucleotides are TGTGCCTGGAGTGGGACTCGAAGCCTTGAGCAGTTCTTC.

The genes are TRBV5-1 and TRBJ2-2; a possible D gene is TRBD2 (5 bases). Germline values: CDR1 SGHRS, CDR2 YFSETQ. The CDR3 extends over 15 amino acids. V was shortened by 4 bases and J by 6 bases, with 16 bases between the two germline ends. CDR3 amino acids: CASSPSLARAGELFF. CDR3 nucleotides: TGCGCCAGCAGCCCGTCTCTAGCCCGCGCCGGGGAGCTGTTTTTT. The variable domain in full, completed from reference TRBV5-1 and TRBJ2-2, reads KAGVTQTPRYLIKTRGQQVTLSCSPISGHRSVSWYQQTPGQGLQFLFEYFSETQRNKGNFPGRFSGRQFSNSRSEMNVSTLELGDSALYLCASSPSLARAGELFFGEGSRLTVL.

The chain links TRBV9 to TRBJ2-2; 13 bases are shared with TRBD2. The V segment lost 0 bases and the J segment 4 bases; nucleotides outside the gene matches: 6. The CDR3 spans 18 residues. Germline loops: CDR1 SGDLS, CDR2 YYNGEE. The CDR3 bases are TGTGCCAGCAGCGTAGAACTAGCGGGAGGGCCGGGCACCGGGGAGCTGTTTTTT. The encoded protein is CASSVELAGGPGTGELFF.

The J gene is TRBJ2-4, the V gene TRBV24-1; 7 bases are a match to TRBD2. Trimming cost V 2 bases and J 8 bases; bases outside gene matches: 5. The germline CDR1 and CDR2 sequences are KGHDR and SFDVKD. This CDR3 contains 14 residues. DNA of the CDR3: TGTGCCACCAGTGATTCGGGACTAATAGACATTCAGTACTTC. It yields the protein CATSDSGLIDIQYF.

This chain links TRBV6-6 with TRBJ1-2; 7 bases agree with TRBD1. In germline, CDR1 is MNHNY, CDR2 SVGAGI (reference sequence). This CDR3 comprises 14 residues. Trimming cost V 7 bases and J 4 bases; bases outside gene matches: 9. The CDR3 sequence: CASTPAGGSYGYTF. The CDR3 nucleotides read TGTGCCAGCACCCCGGCAGGGGGGTCCTATGGCTACACCTTC.

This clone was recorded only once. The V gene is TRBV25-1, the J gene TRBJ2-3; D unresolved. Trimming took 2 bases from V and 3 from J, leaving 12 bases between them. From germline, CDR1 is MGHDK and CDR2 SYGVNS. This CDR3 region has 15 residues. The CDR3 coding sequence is TGTGCCAGCAGTGAACCCGTTGGAGATACAGATACGCAGTATTTT. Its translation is CASSEPVGDTDTQYF.

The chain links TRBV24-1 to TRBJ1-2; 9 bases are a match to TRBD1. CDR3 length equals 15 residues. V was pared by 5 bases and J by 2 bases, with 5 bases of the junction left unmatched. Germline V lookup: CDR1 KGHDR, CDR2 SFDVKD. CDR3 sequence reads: CATSVGDRANYGYTF. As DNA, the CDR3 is TGTGCCACCAGTGTTGGGGACAGGGCAAACTATGGCTACACCTTC.

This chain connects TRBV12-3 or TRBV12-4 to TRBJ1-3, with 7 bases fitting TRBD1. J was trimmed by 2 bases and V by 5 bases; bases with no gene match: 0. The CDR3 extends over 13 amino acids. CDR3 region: CASSTGAGNTIYF. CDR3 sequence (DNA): TGTGCCAGCAGTACAGGGGCTGGAAACACCATATATTTT.

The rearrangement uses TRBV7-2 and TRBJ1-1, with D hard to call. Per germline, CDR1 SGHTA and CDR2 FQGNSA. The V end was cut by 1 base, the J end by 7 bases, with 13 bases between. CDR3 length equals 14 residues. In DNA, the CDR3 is TGTGCCAGCAGCTTAGTGGGCAGGTTTGATGAAGCTTTCTTT. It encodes CASSLVGRFDEAFF.

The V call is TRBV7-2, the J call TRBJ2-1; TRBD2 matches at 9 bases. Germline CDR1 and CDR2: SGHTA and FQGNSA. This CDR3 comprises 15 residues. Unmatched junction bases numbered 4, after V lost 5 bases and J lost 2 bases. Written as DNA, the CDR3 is TGTGCCAGCAGCCGGACTAGCGATGCCTACAATGAGCAGTTCTTC. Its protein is CASSRTSDAYNEQFF.